One and the same sample provided the 29 T cell receptor beta chains below, sequenced in a study of cytomegalovirus exposure and HLA in healthy donors. Use of 60 Vbeta and 13 Jbeta primers characterized the PCR. Produced via immunoSEQ multiplex PCR; TCRdb's table is partial and in-frame only. Among tens of thousands of clones listed, just over 70% were seen once. The material sequenced was PBMCs. The receptors derive from a man between 60 and 70 years old in good health and CMV-seropositive.

V is TRBV5-1 and J is TRBJ1-3, with D possibly TRBD1 on 5 matching bases. Per germline, CDR1 SGHRS and CDR2 YFSETQ. The CDR3 loop spans 15 amino acids. Trimming left V 0 bases short and J 2 bases short, with 9 bases between. The CDR3 region has the DNA TGCGCCAGCAGCTTGGTCGGGGGAGCTGGAAACACCATATATTTT. This translates into CASSLVGGAGNTIYF.

CDR3 in amino acids: CASSLAGTGFEPQHF. CDR3 DNA sequence: TGTGCCAGCAGCTTAGCGGGGACAGGGTTTGAGCCCCAGCATTTT. The V gene is TRBV7-8, the J gene TRBJ1-5; 9 nucleotides align to TRBD1. The ends lost 0 bases at V and 8 bases at J; junction bases unmatched: 5. The CDR3 runs to 15 residues. The V gene's germline CDR1 is SGHVS and CDR2 FQNEAQ. Full variable domain (rest looked up from reference TRBV7-8 and TRBJ1-5): GAGVSQSPRYKVAKRGQDVALRCDPISGHVSLFWYQQALGQGPEFLTYFQNEAQLDKSGLPSDRFFAERPEGSVSTLKIQRTQQEDSAVYLCASSLAGTGFEPQHFGDGTRLSIL.

This clone turned up a few times. This chain connects TRBV7-9 to TRBJ1-2, with D possibly TRBD1 on 5 matching bases. Trimming shortened V by 2 bases and J by 5 bases, and 18 bases separated the two germline ends. Per the germline V gene, CDR1 is SEHNR and CDR2 is FQNEAQ (reference sequence). The CDR3 runs 16 residues. The CDR3 protein is CASSLWRGLRGYGYTF. CDR3 DNA sequence: TGTGCCAGCAGCTTATGGCGGGGACTCCGAGGATATGGCTACACCTTC.

This clone has more than one count but fewer than ten. This sequence joins TRBV28 and TRBJ1-5; D remains unclear. The CDR3 is 17 amino acids. The V and J ends lost 3 bases and 3 bases respectively, with 18 bases between them. Germline values: CDR1 MDHEN, CDR2 SYDVKM. This chain's CDR3 is CASSLVLDSNPNQPQHF. CDR3 DNA: TGTGCCAGCAGTTTGGTGCTAGACTCCAACCCCAATCAGCCCCAGCATTTT. Using reference TRBV28 and TRBJ1-5 for the parts outside the CDR3, the full variable domain is DVKVTQSSRYLVKRTGEKVFLECVQDMDHENMFWYRQDPGLGLRLIYFSYDVKMKEKGDIPEGYSVSREKKERFSLILESASTNQTSMYLCASSLVLDSNPNQPQHFGDGTRLSIL.

The chain carries TRBV30 and TRBJ1-1, with D tentatively TRBD1 (6 bases). The CDR3 totals 12 residues. Germline values: CDR1 GTSNPN, CDR2 SVGIG (reference sequence). Trimming left V 4 bases short and J 5 bases short, with 11 bases between. The CDR3 here is CAWKQGSTEAFF. The CDR3 region has the DNA TGTGCCTGGAAACAGGGTAGTACTGAAGCTTTCTTT.

The V and J genes are TRBV5-1 and TRBJ2-7, with TRBD2 matching over 7 bases. The CDR3 has 18 residues. Germline V lookup: CDR1 SGHRS, CDR2 YFSETQ. Trimming removed 0 bases from V and 0 bases from J; junction bases left unmatched: 12. The CDR3 DNA follows: TGCGCCAGCAGCTTGGCCGCGGGAACTAGCGCGATCTCCTACGAGCAGTACTTC. The encoded protein is CASSLAAGTSAISYEQYF.

V and J are TRBV5-1 and TRBJ1-4, with 10 bases matching TRBD1. The V gene end was trimmed by 0 bases and the J gene end by 5 bases; junction bases not matched to a gene: 7. The CDR3 is 17 residues long. CDR1 is SGHRS and CDR2 is YFSETQ in the germline V gene. The CDR3 DNA reads as TGCGCCAGCAGCTTGGTGGACAGGGGGAAGGAAAATGAAAAACTGTTTTTT. Protein sequence: CASSLVDRGKENEKLFF.

The V gene is TRBV4-2, the J gene TRBJ1-4; no clear D. CDR1 and CDR2 from the germline V gene are LGHNA and YNFKEQ. The CDR3 has 15 amino acids. V was cut by 1 base and J by 3 bases, with 9 bases left in between. CDR3 in amino acids: CASSQVSGSNEKLFF. The CDR3 DNA sequence: TGTGCCAGCAGCCAAGTCTCAGGATCTAATGAAAAACTGTTTTTT.

This chain joins TRBV10-1 and TRBJ1-1; D gene unclear. From germline, CDR1 is WNHNN and CDR2 SYGVQD (reference sequence). Trimming took 3 bases from V and 0 from J, leaving 8 bases between them. This CDR3 is 14 amino acids long. As DNA, the CDR3 is TGCGCCAGCAGTGATGGCACAGTGAACACTGAAGCTTTCTTT. As protein: CASSDGTVNTEAFF.

There are a few counts of this clone. This sequence joins TRBV19 and TRBJ2-3; maybe TRBD1 (6 bases). V was pared by 10 bases and J by 1 base, with 18 bases between. The CDR3 extends over 15 amino acids. Germline V gene lookup returns CDR1 LNHDA and CDR2 SQIVND (reference sequence). In nucleotides, the CDR3 is TGTGCCACGAGAGTCGAACAGGGAGGCACAGATACGCAGTATTTT. Protein product: CATRVEQGGTDTQYF.

This clone was observed a few times. This rearrangement joins TRBV6-6 to TRBJ1-5, with TRBD1 matching 7 bases. Germline CDR1 reads MNHNY; CDR2 reads SVGAGI (reference sequence). The CDR3 totals 15 residues. With V trimmed by 5 bases and J by 0 bases, 4 bases remained unmatched. This chain's CDR3 is CASSNRGTSNQPQHF. The CDR3 DNA follows: TGTGCCAGCAGTAACAGGGGAACTAGCAATCAGCCCCAGCATTTT.

CDR3 residues: CSVERTSDTQYF. The CDR3 coding sequence is TGCAGCGTTGAAAGGACATCAGATACGCAGTATTTT. The genes are TRBV29-1 and TRBJ2-3; a possible D gene is TRBD1 (5 bases). V was clipped by 2 bases and J by 4 bases, with 7 bases between them. Looked up from germline, CDR1 is SQVTM and CDR2 is ANQGSEA. The CDR3 loop spans 12 amino acids.

This clone was observed a few times. This sequence joins TRBV18 and TRBJ2-2; tentative D call: TRBD1 (7 bases). CDR3 length: 17 residues. Per germline, CDR1 KGHSH and CDR2 LQKENI. The V gene lost 4 bases and the J gene lost 2 bases, with 17 bases spanning the gap. This CDR3 reads CASSLSRGTDNTGELFF. The CDR3 bases are TGTGCCAGCTCACTAAGTCGCGGGACAGATAACACCGGGGAGCTGTTTTTT.

This chain connects TRBV5-1 to TRBJ1-4; 8 bases match TRBD1. The CDR3 is made up of 17 amino acids. Germline values: CDR1 SGHRS, CDR2 YFSETQ. V lost 4 bases and J lost 0; bases outside the gene matches: 8. This CDR3 reads CASSLAGGGTTNEKLFF. In nucleotides, the CDR3 is TGCGCCAGCAGCCTTGCAGGGGGCGGAACAACTAATGAAAAACTGTTTTTT.

This clone turned up a few times. The J gene is TRBJ2-7, the V gene TRBV19, with 9 bases aligning to TRBD2. CDR3 size: 16 residues. The trim removed 6 bases at V and 6 bases at J, leaving 15 bases unmatched. Germline assignment: CDR1 LNHDA and CDR2 SQIVND (reference sequence). The CDR3 DNA sequence: TGTGCCAGTAGCCCCTCTTCGGGACTAGCAGCTATCGAGCAGTACTTC. Protein: CASSPSSGLAAIEQYF.

J is TRBJ2-1 and V is TRBV14, with TRBD2 matching over 9 bases. The CDR3 is 15 residues long. Germline loops: CDR1 SGHDN, CDR2 FVKESK. J was trimmed by 6 bases and V by 2 bases; bases with no gene match: 5. CDR3 amino acids: CASSQPGTSTNEQFF. CDR3 coding DNA: TGTGCCAGCAGCCAACCCGGGACTAGCACCAATGAGCAGTTCTTC.

In its sample, this clone was seen a few times. This chain connects TRBV5-1 to TRBJ2-5; tentatively, D is TRBD2 (6 bases). The V and J ends lost 1 base and 4 bases respectively, with 11 bases between them. The CDR3 runs to 14 residues. Per the germline V gene, CDR1 is SGHRS and CDR2 is YFSETQ. The CDR3 nucleotides are TGCGCCAGCAGCTTGCGGGGCGGGACAGAGACCCAGTACTTC. Residues: CASSLRGGTETQYF.

The chain combines TRBV6-1 with TRBJ1-5; D is undetermined. The CDR3 runs to 13 residues. CDR1 and CDR2 (germline): MNHNS, SASEGT. V was shortened by 8 bases and J by 0 bases, with 8 bases between the two germline ends. The CDR3 sequence: CASEGYSNQPQHF. The DNA for the CDR3 is TGTGCCAGCGAGGGATATAGCAATCAGCCCCAGCATTTT.

This clone has a single count. The chain carries TRBV14 and TRBJ1-2, with 9 bases matching TRBD1. Germline lookup yields CDR1 SGHDN and CDR2 FVKESK. V shed 0 bases and J 4 bases; nucleotides not matched to a gene: 12. CDR3 length equals 18 residues. CDR3 sequence (DNA): TGTGCCAGCAGCCAAGAAGGGGGACAGGGTGATATTATCTATGGCTACACCTTC. Translating gives CASSQEGGQGDIIYGYTF. The full variable domain, with the rest looked up from reference TRBV14 and TRBJ1-2, is EAGVTQFPSHSVIEKGQTVTLRCDPISGHDNLYWYRRVMGKEIKFLLHFVKESKQDESGMPNNRFLAERTGGTYSTLKVQPAELEDSGVYFCASSQEGGQGDIIYGYTFGSGTRLTVV.

This rearrangement joins TRBV11-1 to TRBJ2-7; TRBD2 aligns across 12 bases. CDR1 and CDR2 from the germline V gene are SGHAT and FQDESV (reference sequence). The CDR3 sequence is 18 residues long. V shed 5 bases, J shed 1 base, and the junction held 12 bases outside the gene matches. CDR3 region: CASSGSSGRALTSYEQYF. CDR3 in DNA: TGTGCCAGCAGCGGTTCTAGCGGGAGGGCCCTCACGTCCTACGAGCAGTACTTC.

The chain employs TRBV6-5 and TRBJ2-1, with TRBD2 matching 10 bases. This CDR3 comprises 12 residues. V shed 6 bases and J 9 bases; nucleotides not matched to a gene: 2. The germline V gene encodes CDR1 MNHEY and CDR2 SVGAGI. CDR3 sequence reads: CASRRTSGEQFF. The CDR3 nucleotides are TGTGCCAGCAGAAGGACTAGCGGTGAGCAGTTCTTC.

The chain employs TRBV4-3 and TRBJ1-3; D not resolved. The CDR3 totals 15 residues. V was clipped by 3 bases and J by 4 bases, with 13 bases between them. Germline loops: CDR1 LGHNA, CDR2 YSLEER. The CDR3 spells CASSHGLVTGNTIYF. The CDR3 DNA follows: TGCGCCAGCAGCCATGGACTTGTTACGGGAAACACCATATATTTT.

The V and J genes are TRBV5-8 and TRBJ1-2; possibly TRBD1 for D (5 bases). The ends were cut back, 0 bases at V and 6 bases at J, with 12 bases in the middle. Per germline, CDR1 SGHTS and CDR2 YDEGEE. This CDR3 spans 14 amino acids. The CDR3 loop reads CASSLGGRWDGYTF. CDR3 sequence (DNA): TGTGCCAGCAGCTTGGGGGGCCGGTGGGATGGCTACACCTTC.

The chain couples TRBV30 to TRBJ2-7; D may be TRBD1 (5 bases). From germline, CDR1 is GTSNPN and CDR2 SVGIG (reference sequence). The CDR3 totals 16 residues. The V gene lost 2 bases and the J gene lost 2 bases, with 19 bases spanning the gap. The CDR3 DNA follows: TGTGCCTGGAGTCCCCCTAGAGGCAGGGAAGCCTACGAGCAGTACTTC. Its protein is CAWSPPRGREAYEQYF. The whole variable domain, remainder taken from reference TRBV30 and TRBJ2-7, is SQTIHQWPATLVQPVGSPLSLECTVEGTSNPNLYWYRQAAGRGLQLLFYSVGIGQISSEVPQNLSASRPQDRQFILSSKKLLLSDSGFYLCAWSPPRGREAYEQYFGPGTRLTVT.

This rearrangement joins TRBV11-2 to TRBJ2-3; D is ambiguous. The CDR3 is 15 amino acids. Per germline, CDR1 SGHAT and CDR2 FQNNGV. Trimming pared 2 bases from V and 0 bases from J, leaving 9 bases between. The CDR3 loop is CASSLSGESTDTQYF. The CDR3 DNA is TGTGCCAGCAGCTTATCGGGTGAGAGCACAGATACGCAGTATTTT.

This clone was seen a handful of times. The genes are TRBV7-2 and TRBJ1-5, with D possibly being TRBD1 (6 bases). The CDR3 totals 14 residues. V was clipped by 5 bases and J by 4 bases, with 12 bases between them. From germline, CDR1 is SGHTA and CDR2 FQGNSA. Here the CDR3 DNA reads TGTGCCAGCAGCCGATGGACAGTTAATCAGCCCCAGCATTTT. This codes for CASSRWTVNQPQHF.

This sequence joins TRBV5-1 and TRBJ2-3; 8 bases align to TRBD1. The trim removed 0 bases at V and 6 bases at J, leaving 3 bases unmatched. The germline V gene has CDR1 SGHRS and CDR2 YFSETQ. CDR3 length equals 14 residues. DNA of the CDR3: TGCGCCAGCAGCTTGGGGACAGGGTGGGATACGCAGTATTTT. Protein: CASSLGTGWDTQYF.

The sample holds a few counts of this clone. The chain is built from TRBV4-1 and TRBJ2-3, with 7 nucleotides matching TRBD1. The junction had 10 bases not matched to a gene; V was cut back by 1 base and J by 6 bases. The CDR3 contains 16 residues. Germline CDR1 MGHRA, CDR2 YSYEKL. In DNA form, the CDR3 reads TGCGCCAGCAGCCAAGGCAAAGGGGGCGTCACGGATACGCAGTATTTT. This sequence encodes CASSQGKGGVTDTQYF.

Regarding this clone: At one end, the junction sequence differs from germline, possibly due to a read error. The rearrangement uses TRBV28 and TRBJ1-5, with 8 bases identical to TRBD1. Germline lookup yields CDR1 MDHEN and CDR2 SYDVKM. The CDR3 runs 17 residues. The CDR3 DNA is TGTGCCAGCTGTTTTGTGGCAGGGGGCTCGTTAGATCAGCCCCAGCATTTT. Protein product: CASCFVAGGSLDQPQHF.